This T cell receptor (beta chain) was identified in a study of shared clonotypes between healthy human individuals. Per sorted-subset replicate PCR, input was approximately 200 ng DNA, representing around 30,000 T cell genomes. The repertoire was sequenced with immunoSEQ multiplex PCR; TCRdb's copy has only in-frame clones and lacks some. This table has 1,100,000 or so clones, around three quarters appearing once. This clone was seen a few times. What it binds is unknown. Study-level results: Some clonotypes were shared by all four sorted-subset donors, while others were not shared. The non-shared ones had lower generation probabilities than the shared ones. Inspection by rarefaction showed sorted-subset sequencing to be incomplete despite large depth. How much donors shared clonotypes was expected to be affected by sequencing depth.

This receptor was identified in a man aged 18 to 35 in good health. Some clones in this sample may be carry-over from other donors' samples. The material sequenced was memory CD4+ T cells from PBMCs. Subset specified: CD45RA-negative fraction.

The CDR3 DNA reads as TGTGCCAGCAGCCCCACCACTTCGGCGAGGGGCGCCTCTGAAGCTTTCTTT. It yields the protein CASSPTTSARGASEAFF. V and J are TRBV27 and TRBJ1-1; a possible D gene is TRBD1 (5 bases). With 6 bases removed from V and 6 bases from J, the gap between germline ends came to 26 bases. Germline V CDR1 and CDR2: MNHEY, SMNVEV (reference sequence). CDR3 length: 17 amino acids.